This T cell receptor beta chain came from a study of blood T cell dynamics during melanoma immunotherapy. About the study: First-line therapy was either pembrolizumab or nivolumab with ipilimumab for metastatic melanoma.

V lost 1 base, J lost 4 bases, and 3 bases stayed unmatched. The CDR3 totals 15 residues. Germline loops: CDR1 KGHSH, CDR2 LQKENI. Described time point: week 3, after first cycle of checkpoint inhibitor. TCRdb's copy holds only in-frame clones and misses some; the assay was immunoSEQ multiplex PCR. Of several thousand clones in the sample, roughly 85% were seen once. The sample in question was blood, obtained from a patient treated with checkpoint blockade. The gene calls are TRBV18 and TRBJ2-3; 9 bases match TRBD2. The sequence came from a human donor with melanoma. Some clones in this sample may be carry-over from other donors' samples. CDR3 bases: TGTGCCAGCTCACCACTGCGGGGGGGATCAGATACGCAGTATTTT. Translation: CASSPLRGGSDTQYF.